The 3 T cell receptor beta chains listed next were all sequenced from one sample in a study of identical twins. TCRdb passed the 5' RACE reads through MiXCR, listing each CDR3 protein once. The sample lists a few hundred thousand distinct CDR3 sequences, 12% seen once, with approximately 4% in the top ten. These data also formed part of another study, on yellow fever vaccine responses in identical twins.

The sequencing sample was made of memory (CD45RO+) T cells sorted from blood. The receptor set was obtained from a woman in her late teens or twenties in good health.

The chain recombines TRBV6-1 with TRBJ2-1, with 11 bases fitting TRBD1. CDR3 length: 14 amino acids. In germline, CDR1 is MNHNS, CDR2 SASEGT. V gave up 7 bases and J gave up 8 bases; unmatched junction bases: 7. The CDR3 sequence is CASMRDRGADEQFF. Written as DNA, the CDR3 is TGTGCCAGCATGCGGGACAGGGGGGCGGATGAGCAGTTCTTC.

V is TRBV20-1 and J is TRBJ2-3, with a tentative D call TRBD1 (6 bases). V lost 0 bases, J lost 9 bases, and 13 bases lay in between. The CDR3 contains 13 residues. Germline CDR1 is DFQATT and CDR2 is SNEGSKA (reference sequence). This CDR3 reads CSARDPRGTTQYF. CDR3 bases: TGCAGTGCTAGAGACCCAAGGGGGACGACGCAGTATTTT.

This clonotype has more than one count but fewer than ten. The rearrangement uses TRBV27 and TRBJ2-7; D could derive from TRBD1 or TRBD2 (5 bases each). The CDR3 consists of 15 residues. From germline, CDR1 is MNHEY and CDR2 SMNVEV (reference sequence). Trimming took 3 bases from V and 1 from J, leaving 13 bases between them. The CDR3 loop is CASSFLGTKSYEQYF. CDR3 coding DNA: TGTGCCAGCAGTTTCCTCGGGACGAAATCCTACGAGCAGTACTTC.